The following is a T cell receptor beta chain sequence with its context. Its specificity is not known. The entry originates in a study of cytomegalovirus exposure and HLA in healthy donors. PCR employed 60 Vbeta and 13 Jbeta primers. Produced via immunoSEQ multiplex PCR; TCRdb's table is partial and in-frame only. The data show some 170,000 clones, 75% seen once. The V gene's germline CDR1 is SGDLS and CDR2 YYNGEE. With 1 base removed from V and 3 bases from J, the gap between germline ends came to 10 bases. The CDR3 covers 14 residues. Study-wide points: Differences between HLA loci emerged in a later analysis of TCR association rates, with DRB1 most and HLA-C fewest.

This sequence originates from a woman in her fifties or sixties in good health and CMV-seropositive. Sequencing was performed on PBMCs. The V gene is TRBV9, the J gene TRBJ1-1; possible D gene TRBD1, 5 bases. The CDR3 is CASSVSRVDTEAFF. In DNA form, the CDR3 reads TGTGCCAGCAGCGTAAGCAGGGTGGACACTGAAGCTTTCTTT. Full variable domain (rest looked up from reference TRBV9 and TRBJ1-1): DSGVTQTPKHLITATGQRVTLRCSPRSGDLSVYWYQQSLDQGLQFLIQYYNGEERAKGNILERFSAQQFPDLHSELNLSSLELGDSALYFCASSVSRVDTEAFFGQGTRLTVV.